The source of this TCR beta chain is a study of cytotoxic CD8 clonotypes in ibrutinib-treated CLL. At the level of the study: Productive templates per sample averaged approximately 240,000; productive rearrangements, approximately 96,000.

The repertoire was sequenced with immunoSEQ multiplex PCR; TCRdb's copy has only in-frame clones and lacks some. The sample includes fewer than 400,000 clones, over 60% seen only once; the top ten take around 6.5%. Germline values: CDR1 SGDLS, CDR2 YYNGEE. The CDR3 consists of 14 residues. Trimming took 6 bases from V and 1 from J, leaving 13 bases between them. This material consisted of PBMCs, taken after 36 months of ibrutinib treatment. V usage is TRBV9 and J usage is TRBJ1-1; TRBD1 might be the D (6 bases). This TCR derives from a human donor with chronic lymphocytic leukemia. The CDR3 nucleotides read TGTGCCAGCACTCGGACAGACACGAACACTGAAGCTTTCTTT. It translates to CASTRTDTNTEAFF.